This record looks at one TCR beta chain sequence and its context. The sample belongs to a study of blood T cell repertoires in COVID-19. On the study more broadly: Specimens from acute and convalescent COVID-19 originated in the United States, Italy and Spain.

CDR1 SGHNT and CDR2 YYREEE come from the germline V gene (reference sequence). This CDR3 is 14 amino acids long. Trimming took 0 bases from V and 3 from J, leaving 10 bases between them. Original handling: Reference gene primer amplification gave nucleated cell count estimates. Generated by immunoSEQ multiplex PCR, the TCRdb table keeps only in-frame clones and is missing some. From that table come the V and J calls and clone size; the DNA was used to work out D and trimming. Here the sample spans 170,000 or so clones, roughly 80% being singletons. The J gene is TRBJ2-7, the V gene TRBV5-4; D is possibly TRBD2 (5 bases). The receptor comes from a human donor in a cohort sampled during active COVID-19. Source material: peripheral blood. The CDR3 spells CASSLAGIGYEQYF. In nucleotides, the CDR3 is TGTGCCAGCAGCTTGGCGGGGATAGGCTACGAGCAGTACTTC.